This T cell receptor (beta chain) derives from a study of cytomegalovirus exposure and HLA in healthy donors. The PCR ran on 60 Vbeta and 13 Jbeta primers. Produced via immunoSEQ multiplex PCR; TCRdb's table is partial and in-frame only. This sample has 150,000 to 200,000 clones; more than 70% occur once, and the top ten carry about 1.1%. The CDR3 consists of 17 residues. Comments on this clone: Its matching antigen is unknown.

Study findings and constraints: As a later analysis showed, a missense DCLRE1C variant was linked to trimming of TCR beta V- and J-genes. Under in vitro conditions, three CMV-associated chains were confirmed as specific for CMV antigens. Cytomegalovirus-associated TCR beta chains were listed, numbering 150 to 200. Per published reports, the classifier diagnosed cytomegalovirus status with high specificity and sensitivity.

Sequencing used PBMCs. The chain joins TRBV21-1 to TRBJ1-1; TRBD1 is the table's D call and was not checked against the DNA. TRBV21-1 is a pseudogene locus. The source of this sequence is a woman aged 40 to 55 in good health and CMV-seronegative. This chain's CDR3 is CASSNLGQVPSDTEAFF. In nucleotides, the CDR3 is TGTGCCAGCAGCAACCTAGGACAGGTCCCGTCGGACACTGAAGCTTTCTTT.